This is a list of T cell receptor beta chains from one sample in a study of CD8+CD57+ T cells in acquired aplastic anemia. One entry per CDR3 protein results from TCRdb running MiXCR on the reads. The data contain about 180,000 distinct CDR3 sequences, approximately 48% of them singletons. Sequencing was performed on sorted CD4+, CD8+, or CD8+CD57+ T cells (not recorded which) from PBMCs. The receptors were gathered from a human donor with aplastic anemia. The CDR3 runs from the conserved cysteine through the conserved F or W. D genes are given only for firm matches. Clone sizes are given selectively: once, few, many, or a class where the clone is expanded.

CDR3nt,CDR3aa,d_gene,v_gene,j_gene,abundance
TGTGCCACCAGTGACCCCAGGGGCGTGGATACGCAGTATTTT,CATSDPRGVDTQYF,-,TRBV24-1,TRBJ2-3,-
TGTGCCAGTAGCACCGCGGGACTAGTGTACAATGAGCAGTTCTTC,CASSTAGLVYNEQFF,TRBD2,TRBV19,TRBJ2-1,-
TGTGCCACCAGCAGAGATCGCAGGACAGGACTGAACACTGAAGCTTTCTTT,CATSRDRRTGLNTEAFF,TRBD1,TRBV15,TRBJ1-1,few
TGTGCCAGCAGTGATACTCCGGACAGCACAGATACGCAGTATTTT,CASSDTPDSTDTQYF,-,TRBV6-4,TRBJ2-3,-
TGTGCCAGCAGCTTAGACGGGGGCCCCTACGAGCAGTACTTC,CASSLDGGPYEQYF,-,TRBV7-2,TRBJ2-7,many
TGCAGCTATTCGGCGGGACGACGGACAGATACGCAGTATTTT,CSYSAGRRTDTQYF,-,TRBV29-1,TRBJ2-3,-
TGTGCCAGCAGCTTAGGTGCTGACAGGCCCGCCGGGAATGAGCAGTTCTTC,CASSLGADRPAGNEQFF,-,TRBV11-1,TRBJ2-1,once
TGTGCCAGCAGTTACTCGAGGGCAGGACCCAGCTACGAGCAGTACTTC,CASSYSRAGPSYEQYF,-,TRBV6-5,TRBJ2-7,many
TGCAGCGTTGGTGCTGACACCATATATTTT,CSVGADTIYF,-,TRBV29-1,TRBJ1-3,-
TGTGCCACCAGTGACGTCTATCCTAGCACAGATACGCAGTATTTT,CATSDVYPSTDTQYF,-,TRBV24-1,TRBJ2-3,-
TGTGCCAGTAGTACTAGCGGGGGGGCTTATTGGGAGCAGTTCTTC,CASSTSGGAYWEQFF,TRBD2,TRBV19,TRBJ2-1,many
TGTGCCAGCAGTGCAATACAGGGGGATGGTGGTGGCTACACCTTC,CASSAIQGDGGGYTF,TRBD1,TRBV25-1,TRBJ1-2,-
TGCGCCAGCAGTGGGACTAGCGGTCCGGAGACCCAGTACTTC,CASSGTSGPETQYF,TRBD2,TRBV5-1,TRBJ2-5,once
TGTGCCAGCAGCTTCGACAGGGGGAGTGGCTACACCTTC,CASSFDRGSGYTF,TRBD1,TRBV7-3,TRBJ1-2,many
TGTGCCAGCAGTCTAGACGGGGGGGCCGTCGAGCAGTACTTC,CASSLDGGAVEQYF,TRBD2,TRBV12-3/TRBV12-4,TRBJ2-7,many
TGTGCCAGCATTGGAGCGGTCCAGCATTTT,CASIGAVQHF,-,TRBV2,TRBJ1-5,few
TGTGCCAGCAGCCAAAAACTAGCGGGGGCCCGTCCCGGGGAGCTGTTTTTT,CASSQKLAGARPGELFF,TRBD2,TRBV4-2,TRBJ2-2,-
TGTGCCAGCAGCCCGAGATCAGTCCCCGGGACTAACACCTACGAGCAGTACTTC,CASSPRSVPGTNTYEQYF,TRBD2,TRBV14,TRBJ2-7,few
TGTGCCAGCAGCTTCGCAGGGGGGAGCACTGAAGCTTTCTTT,CASSFAGGSTEAFF,TRBD1,TRBV7-6,TRBJ1-1,-
TGCGCCAGCAGCTTGGCGGCATCTGGCTTGGAGACCCAGTACTTC,CASSLAASGLETQYF,-,TRBV5-1,TRBJ2-5,-
TGTGCCAGCAGCTTGGGCCTCAGCTCCTATAATTCACCCCTCCACTTT,CASSLGLSSYNSPLHF,-,TRBV5-6,TRBJ1-6,many
TGCAGTGCCTCGCCGGGCCACTCCTACGAGCAGTACTTC,CSASPGHSYEQYF,-,TRBV20-1,TRBJ2-7,many